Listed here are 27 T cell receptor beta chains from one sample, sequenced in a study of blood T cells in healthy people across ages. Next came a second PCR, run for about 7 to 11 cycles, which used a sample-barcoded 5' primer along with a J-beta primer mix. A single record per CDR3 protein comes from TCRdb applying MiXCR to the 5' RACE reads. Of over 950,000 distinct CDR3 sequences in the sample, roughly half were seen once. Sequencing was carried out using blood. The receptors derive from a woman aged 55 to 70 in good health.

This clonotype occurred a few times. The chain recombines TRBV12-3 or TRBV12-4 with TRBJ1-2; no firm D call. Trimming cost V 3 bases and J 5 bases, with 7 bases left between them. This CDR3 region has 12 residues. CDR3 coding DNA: TGTGCCAGCAGTTTCGATGGGTATGGCTACACCTTC. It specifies CASSFDGYGYTF.

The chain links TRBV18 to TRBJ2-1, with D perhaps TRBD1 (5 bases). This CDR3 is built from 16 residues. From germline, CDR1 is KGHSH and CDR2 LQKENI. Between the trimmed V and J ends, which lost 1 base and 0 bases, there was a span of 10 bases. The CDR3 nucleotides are TGTGCCAGCTCACCACAACAGGAGAGCTCCTACAATGAGCAGTTCTTC. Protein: CASSPQQESSYNEQFF.

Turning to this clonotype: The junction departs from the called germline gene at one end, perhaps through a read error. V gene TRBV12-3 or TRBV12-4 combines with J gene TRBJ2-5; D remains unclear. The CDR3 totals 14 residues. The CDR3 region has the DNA TGTGCCAGCAGTTTAGGGGTCGCTGAAGAGACCCAGTGCTTC. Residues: CASSLGVAEETQCF.

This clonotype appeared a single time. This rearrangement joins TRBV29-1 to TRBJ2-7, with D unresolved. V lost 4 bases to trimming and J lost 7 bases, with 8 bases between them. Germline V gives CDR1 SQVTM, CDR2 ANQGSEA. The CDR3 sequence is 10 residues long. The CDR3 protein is CSVVSSEQYF. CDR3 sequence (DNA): TGCAGCGTTGTATCTTCTGAGCAGTACTTC.

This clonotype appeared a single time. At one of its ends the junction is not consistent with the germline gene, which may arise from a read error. The CDR3 bases are TGTGCTAGCAGCGTAGGGGGGGGAAAAAGCTCCTACAATGAGCAGTACTTC. Its translation: CASSVGGGKSSYNEQYF. J is TRBJ2-1 and V is TRBV11-1, with a tentative D call TRBD2 (7 bases). The J call may not be correct, given that the DNA end is closer to TRBJ2-7. Germline V gives CDR1 SGHAT, CDR2 FQDESV (reference sequence). This CDR3 is 17 amino acids long.

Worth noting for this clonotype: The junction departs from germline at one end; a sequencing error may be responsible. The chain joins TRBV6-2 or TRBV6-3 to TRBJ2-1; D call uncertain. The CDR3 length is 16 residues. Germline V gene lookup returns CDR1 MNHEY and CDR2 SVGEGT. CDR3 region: CVSSYSNLRAFNEQFF. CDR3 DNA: TGTGTCAGCAGTTACTCGAACTTACGGGCCTTCAATGAGCAGTTCTTC.

DNA of the CDR3: TGTGCCAGCAGCGCTGACTATTGGGACACCGGGGAGCTGTTTTTT. Protein product: CASSADYWDTGELFF. The genes are TRBV9 and TRBJ2-2; a possible D gene is TRBD2 (5 bases). V was pared by 3 bases and J by 3 bases, with 12 bases between. Germline V gene lookup returns CDR1 SGDLS and CDR2 YYNGEE. The CDR3 runs 15 residues.

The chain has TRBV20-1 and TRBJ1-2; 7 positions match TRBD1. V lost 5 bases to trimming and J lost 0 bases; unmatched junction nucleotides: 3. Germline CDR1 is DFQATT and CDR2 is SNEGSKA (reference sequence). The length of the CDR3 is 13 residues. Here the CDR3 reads CSADRVSNYGYTF. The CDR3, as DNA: TGCAGTGCTGACAGGGTGTCTAACTATGGCTACACCTTC.

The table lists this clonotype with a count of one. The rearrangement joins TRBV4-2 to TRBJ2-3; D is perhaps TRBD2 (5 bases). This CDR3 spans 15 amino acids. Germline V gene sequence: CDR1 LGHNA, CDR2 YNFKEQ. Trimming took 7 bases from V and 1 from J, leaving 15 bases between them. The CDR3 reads CASTIGADRTDTQYF. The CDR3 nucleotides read TGTGCCAGCACCATCGGAGCGGACCGCACAGATACGCAGTATTTT.

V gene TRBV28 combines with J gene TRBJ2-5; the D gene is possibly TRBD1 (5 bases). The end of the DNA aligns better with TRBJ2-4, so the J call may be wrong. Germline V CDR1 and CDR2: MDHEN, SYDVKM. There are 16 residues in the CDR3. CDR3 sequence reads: CASHTQGARDKNIQYF. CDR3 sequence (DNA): TGTGCCAGCCACACGCAAGGGGCCAGGGACAAAAACATTCAGTACTTC.

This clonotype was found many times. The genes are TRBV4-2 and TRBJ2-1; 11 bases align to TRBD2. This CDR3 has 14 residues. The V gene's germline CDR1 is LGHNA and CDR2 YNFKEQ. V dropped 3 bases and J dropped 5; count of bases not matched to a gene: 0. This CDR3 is CASSQGLADNEQFF. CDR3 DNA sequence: TGTGCCAGCAGCCAGGGACTAGCGGACAATGAGCAGTTCTTC.

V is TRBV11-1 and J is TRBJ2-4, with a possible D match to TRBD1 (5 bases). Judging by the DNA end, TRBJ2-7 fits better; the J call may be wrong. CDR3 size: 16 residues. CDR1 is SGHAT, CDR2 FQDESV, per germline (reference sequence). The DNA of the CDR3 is TGTGCCAGCAGCGGTGGGGCCGGTGTCAGGTCCCGCGAGCAGTACTTC. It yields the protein CASSGGAGVRSREQYF.

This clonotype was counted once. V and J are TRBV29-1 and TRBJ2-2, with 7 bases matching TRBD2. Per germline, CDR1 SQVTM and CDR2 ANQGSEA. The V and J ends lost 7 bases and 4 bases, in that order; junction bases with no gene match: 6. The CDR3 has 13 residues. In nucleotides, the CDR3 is TGCAGCGGCCGGGACTACGCCACCGGGGAGCTGTTTTTT. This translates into CSGRDYATGELFF.

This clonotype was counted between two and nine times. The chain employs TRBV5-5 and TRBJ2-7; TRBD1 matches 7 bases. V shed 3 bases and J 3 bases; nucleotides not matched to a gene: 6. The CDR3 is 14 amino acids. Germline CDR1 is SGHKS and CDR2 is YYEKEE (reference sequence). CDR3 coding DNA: TGTGCCAGCAGCTGGGTTCGGACAGGCTACGAGCAGTACTTC. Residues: CASSWVRTGYEQYF.

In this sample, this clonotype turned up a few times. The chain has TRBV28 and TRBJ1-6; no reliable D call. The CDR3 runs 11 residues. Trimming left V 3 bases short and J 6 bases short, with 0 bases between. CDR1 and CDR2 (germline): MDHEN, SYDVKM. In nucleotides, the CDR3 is TGTGCCAGCAGTTTTAATTCACCCCTCCACTTT. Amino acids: CASSFNSPLHF.

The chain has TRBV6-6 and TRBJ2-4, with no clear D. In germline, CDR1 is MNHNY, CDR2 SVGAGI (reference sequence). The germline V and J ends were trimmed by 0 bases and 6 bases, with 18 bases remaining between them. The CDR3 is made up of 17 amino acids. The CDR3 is CASSYSFGKPLGNIQYF. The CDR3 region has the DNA TGTGCCAGCAGTTACTCTTTCGGCAAGCCATTGGGAAACATTCAGTACTTC.

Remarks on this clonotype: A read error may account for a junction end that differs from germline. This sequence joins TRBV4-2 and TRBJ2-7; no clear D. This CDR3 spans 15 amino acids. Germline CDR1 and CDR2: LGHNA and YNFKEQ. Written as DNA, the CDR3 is TGTGCCAGCAGCCACTCAAGCCAGAGCTCCTACGGGCAGTACTTC. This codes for CASSHSSQSSYGQYF.

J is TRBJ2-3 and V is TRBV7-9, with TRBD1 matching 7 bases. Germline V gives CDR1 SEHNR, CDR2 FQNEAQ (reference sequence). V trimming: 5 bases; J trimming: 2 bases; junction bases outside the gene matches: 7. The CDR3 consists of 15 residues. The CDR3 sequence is CASSIKGAYTDTQYF. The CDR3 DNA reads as TGTGCCAGCAGCATTAAGGGGGCCTACACAGATACGCAGTATTTT.

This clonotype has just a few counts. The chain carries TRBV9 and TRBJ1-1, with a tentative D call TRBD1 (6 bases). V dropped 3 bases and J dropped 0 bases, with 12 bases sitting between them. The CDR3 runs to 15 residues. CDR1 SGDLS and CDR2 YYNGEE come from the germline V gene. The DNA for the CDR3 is TGTGCCAGCAGCGGAGAGGGACACATGAACACTGAAGCTTTCTTT. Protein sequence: CASSGEGHMNTEAFF.

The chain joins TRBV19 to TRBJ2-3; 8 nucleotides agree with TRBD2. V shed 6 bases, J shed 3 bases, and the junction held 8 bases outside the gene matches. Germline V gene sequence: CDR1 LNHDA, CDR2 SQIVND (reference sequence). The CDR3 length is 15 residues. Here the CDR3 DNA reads TGTGCCAGTAGCCCTAGCGGGTGGGTTACAGATACGCAGTATTTT. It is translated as CASSPSGWVTDTQYF.

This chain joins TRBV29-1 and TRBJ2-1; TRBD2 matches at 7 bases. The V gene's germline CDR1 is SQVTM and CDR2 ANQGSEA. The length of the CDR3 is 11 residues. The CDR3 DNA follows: TGCAGTGAGACCAGCGGGGCAGAGCAGTTCTTC. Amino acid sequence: CSETSGAEQFF.

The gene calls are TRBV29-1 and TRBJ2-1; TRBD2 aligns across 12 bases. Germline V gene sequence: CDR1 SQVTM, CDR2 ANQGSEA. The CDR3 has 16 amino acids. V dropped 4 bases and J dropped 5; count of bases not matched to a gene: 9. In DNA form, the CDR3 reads TGCAGCGTTGTCTCTAGCGGGAGGGCCCTCGACAATGAGCAGTTCTTC. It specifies CSVVSSGRALDNEQFF.

The chain's CDR3 is CASSPVFGSTDTQYF. CDR3 coding DNA: TGTGCCAGCAGTCCAGTGTTCGGAAGCACAGATACGCAGTATTTT. V usage is TRBV28 and J usage is TRBJ2-3; D ambiguous. V lost 5 bases and J lost 0, with 12 bases in between. Germline assignment: CDR1 MDHEN and CDR2 SYDVKM. The CDR3 covers 15 residues.

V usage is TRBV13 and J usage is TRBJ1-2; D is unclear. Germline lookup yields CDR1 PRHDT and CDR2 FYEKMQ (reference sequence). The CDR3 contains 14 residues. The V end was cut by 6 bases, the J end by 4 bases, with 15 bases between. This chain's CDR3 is CASSNGPIPYGYTF. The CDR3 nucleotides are TGTGCCAGCAGTAATGGACCGATCCCCTATGGCTACACCTTC.

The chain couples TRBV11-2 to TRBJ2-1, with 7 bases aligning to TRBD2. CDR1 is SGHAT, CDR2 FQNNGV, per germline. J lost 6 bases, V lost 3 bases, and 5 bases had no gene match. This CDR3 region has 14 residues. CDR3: CASSLAWGGNEQFF. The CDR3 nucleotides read TGTGCCAGCAGCTTGGCCTGGGGGGGCAATGAGCAGTTCTTC.

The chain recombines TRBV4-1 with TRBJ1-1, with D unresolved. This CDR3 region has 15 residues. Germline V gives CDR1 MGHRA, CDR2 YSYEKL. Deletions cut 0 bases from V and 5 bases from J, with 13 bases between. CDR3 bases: TGCGCCAGCAGCCAAGACCGGATACTTGTAACTGAAGCTTTCTTT. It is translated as CASSQDRILVTEAFF.

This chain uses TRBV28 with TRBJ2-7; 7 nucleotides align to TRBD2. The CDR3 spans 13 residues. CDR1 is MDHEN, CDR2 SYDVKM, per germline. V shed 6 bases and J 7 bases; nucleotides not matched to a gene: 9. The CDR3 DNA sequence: TGTGCCAGCAGCCCGGGGGAGGGAGTTGAGCAGTACTTC. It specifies CASSPGEGVEQYF.